Listed here is a single T cell receptor beta chain. Antigen unknown. This entry belongs to a study of graft-versus-host responses after intestinal transplantation. Background on the study: The study gave all recipients anti-thymocyte globulin induction, then tacrolimus and steroids for about three years. Findings of the study overall: Some GvH clones appeared in ileal mucosa or blood before recipient bone marrow.

Sequenced by immunoSEQ multiplex PCR; TCRdb stores in-frame clones only, minus some. This sample has 62,000 or so clones, with 80% to 90% found just once. Trimming removed 2 bases from V and 6 bases from J, with 11 bases in between. The CDR3 consists of 14 residues. The V gene's germline CDR1 is MNHEY and CDR2 SMNVEV (reference sequence). The chain joins TRBV27 to TRBJ1-5, with a possible D match to TRBD1 (6 bases). The sample consisted of PBMCs, taken 26 days after transplant. The clonotype was recovered from a human patient who received an intestinal transplant, so some T cells may come from the graft donor. Here the CDR3 DNA reads TGTGCCAGCAGTTTAACGGGGGGGCTTCAGCCCCAGCATTTT. Amino acid sequence: CASSLTGGLQPQHF.